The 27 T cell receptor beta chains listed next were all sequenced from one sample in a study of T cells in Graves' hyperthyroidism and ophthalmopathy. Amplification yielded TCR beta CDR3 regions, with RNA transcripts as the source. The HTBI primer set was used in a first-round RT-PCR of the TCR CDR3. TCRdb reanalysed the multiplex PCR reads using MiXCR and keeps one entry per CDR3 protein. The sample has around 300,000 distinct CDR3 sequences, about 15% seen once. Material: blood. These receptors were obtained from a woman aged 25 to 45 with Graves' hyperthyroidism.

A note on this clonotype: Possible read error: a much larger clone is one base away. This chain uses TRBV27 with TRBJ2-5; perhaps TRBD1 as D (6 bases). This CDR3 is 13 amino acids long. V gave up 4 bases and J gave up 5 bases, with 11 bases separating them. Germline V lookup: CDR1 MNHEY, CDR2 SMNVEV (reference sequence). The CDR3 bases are TGTGCCAGCAGTTGGGGGCCGTGGGAGACCCAGTACTTC. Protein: CASSWGPWETQYF.

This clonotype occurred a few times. CDR3 residues: CASSPVPGQGGEKLFF. The CDR3, as DNA: TGCGCCAGCAGCCCGGTCCCGGGACAGGGGGGCGAAAAACTGTTTTTT. The chain recombines TRBV5-1 with TRBJ1-4; TRBD1 agrees at 11 bases. V dropped 4 bases and J dropped 8; count of bases not matched to a gene: 10. The CDR3 is 16 residues long. The V gene's germline CDR1 is SGHRS and CDR2 YFSETQ.

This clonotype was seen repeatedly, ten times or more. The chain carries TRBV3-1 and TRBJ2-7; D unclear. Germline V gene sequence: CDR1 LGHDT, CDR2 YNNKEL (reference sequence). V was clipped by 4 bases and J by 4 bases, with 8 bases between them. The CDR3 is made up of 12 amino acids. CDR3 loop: CASSLSPYEQYF. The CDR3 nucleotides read TGTGCCAGCAGCCTGTCCCCATACGAGCAGTACTTC.

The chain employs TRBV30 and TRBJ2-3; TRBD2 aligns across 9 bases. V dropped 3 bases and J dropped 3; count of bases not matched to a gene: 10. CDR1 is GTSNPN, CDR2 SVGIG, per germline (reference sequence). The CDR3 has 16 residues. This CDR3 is CAWSAGGGRVTDTQYF. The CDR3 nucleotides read TGTGCCTGGAGCGCCGGGGGCGGGAGGGTAACAGATACGCAGTATTTT.

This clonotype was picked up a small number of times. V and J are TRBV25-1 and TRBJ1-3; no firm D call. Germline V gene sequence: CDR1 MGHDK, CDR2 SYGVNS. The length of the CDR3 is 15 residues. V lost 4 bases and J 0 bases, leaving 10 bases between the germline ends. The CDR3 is CASSVPGTSGNTIYF. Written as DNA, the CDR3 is TGTGCCAGCAGTGTACCAGGAACCTCTGGAAACACCATATATTTT.

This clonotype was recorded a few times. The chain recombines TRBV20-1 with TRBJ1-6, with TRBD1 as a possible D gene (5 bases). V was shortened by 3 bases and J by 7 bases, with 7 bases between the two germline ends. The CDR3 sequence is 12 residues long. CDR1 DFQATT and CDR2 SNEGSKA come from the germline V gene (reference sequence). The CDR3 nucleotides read TGCAGTGCTAGCGAGGGGAATTCACCCCTCCACTTT. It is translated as CSASEGNSPLHF.

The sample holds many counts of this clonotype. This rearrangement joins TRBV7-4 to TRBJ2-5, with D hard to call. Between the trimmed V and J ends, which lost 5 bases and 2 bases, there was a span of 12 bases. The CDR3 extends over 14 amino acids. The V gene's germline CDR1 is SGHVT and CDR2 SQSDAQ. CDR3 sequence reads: CASSPVSHQETQYF. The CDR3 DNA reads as TGTGCCAGCAGCCCCGTCAGCCATCAAGAGACCCAGTACTTC. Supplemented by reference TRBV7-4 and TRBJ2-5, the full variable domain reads GAGVSQSPRYKVAKRGRDVALRCDSISGHVTLYWYRQTLGQGSEVLTYSQSDAQRDKSGRPSGRFSAERPERSVSTLKIQRTEQGDSAVYLCASSPVSHQETQYFGPGTRLLVL.

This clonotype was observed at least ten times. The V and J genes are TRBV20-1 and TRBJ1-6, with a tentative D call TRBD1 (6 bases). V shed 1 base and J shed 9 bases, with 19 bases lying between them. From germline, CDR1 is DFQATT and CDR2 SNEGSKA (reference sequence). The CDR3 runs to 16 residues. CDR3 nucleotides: TGCAGTGCTAGAGTAGGGGGGTCGGGGGGAGGTTCACCCCTCCACTTT. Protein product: CSARVGGSGGGSPLHF.

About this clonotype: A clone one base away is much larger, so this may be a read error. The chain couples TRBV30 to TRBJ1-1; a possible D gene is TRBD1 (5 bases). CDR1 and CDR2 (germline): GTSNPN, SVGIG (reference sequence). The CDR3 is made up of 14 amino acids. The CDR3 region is CAGLTRVVGTEASF. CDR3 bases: TGTGCCGGACTAACCCGGGTCGTAGGGACTGAAGCTTCCTTT.

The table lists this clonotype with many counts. CDR3 sequence: CSASSLTHQPQHF. CDR3 bases: TGCAGTGCTAGTTCCCTCACCCATCAGCCCCAGCATTTT. The chain carries TRBV20-1 and TRBJ1-5, with no clear D. V lost 3 bases to trimming and J lost 5 bases, with 11 bases between them. CDR3 size: 13 residues. Germline-derived CDR1 and CDR2 are DFQATT and SNEGSKA (reference sequence).

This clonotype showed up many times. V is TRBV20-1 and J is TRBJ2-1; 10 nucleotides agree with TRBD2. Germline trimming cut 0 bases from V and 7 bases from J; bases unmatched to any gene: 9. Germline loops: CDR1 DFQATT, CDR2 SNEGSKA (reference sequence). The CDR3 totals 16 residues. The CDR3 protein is CSARDEAGGERNEQFF. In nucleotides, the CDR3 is TGCAGTGCTAGAGACGAAGCGGGAGGGGAGCGGAATGAGCAGTTCTTC.

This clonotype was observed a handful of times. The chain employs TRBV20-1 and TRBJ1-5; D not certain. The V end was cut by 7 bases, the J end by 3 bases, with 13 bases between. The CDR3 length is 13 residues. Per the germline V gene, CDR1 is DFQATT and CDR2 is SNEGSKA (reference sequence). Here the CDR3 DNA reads TGCAGTGTCAGTGGCCCAGACAATCAGCCCCAGCATTTT. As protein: CSVSGPDNQPQHF.

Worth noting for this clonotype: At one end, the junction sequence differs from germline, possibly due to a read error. CDR3 in amino acids: CAGSAAGDPAGYGYTF. The CDR3 bases are TGTGCCGGCAGTGCCGCAGGGGACCCCGCCGGCTATGGCTACACCTTC. The chain carries TRBV28 and TRBJ1-2, with D maybe TRBD1 (6 bases). From germline, CDR1 is MDHEN and CDR2 SYDVKM. There are 16 residues in the CDR3.

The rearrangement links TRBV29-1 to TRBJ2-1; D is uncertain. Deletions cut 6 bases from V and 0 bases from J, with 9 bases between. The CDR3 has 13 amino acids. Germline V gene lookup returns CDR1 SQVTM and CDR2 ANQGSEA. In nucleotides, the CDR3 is TGCAGCGTCGACCGTAACTCCTACAATGAGCAGTTCTTC. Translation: CSVDRNSYNEQFF.

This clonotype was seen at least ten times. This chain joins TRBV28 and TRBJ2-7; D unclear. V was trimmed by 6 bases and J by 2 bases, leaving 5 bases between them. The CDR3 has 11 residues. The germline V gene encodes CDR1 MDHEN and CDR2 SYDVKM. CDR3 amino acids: CASSSPYEQYF. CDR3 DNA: TGTGCCAGCAGCTCACCCTACGAGCAGTACTTC.

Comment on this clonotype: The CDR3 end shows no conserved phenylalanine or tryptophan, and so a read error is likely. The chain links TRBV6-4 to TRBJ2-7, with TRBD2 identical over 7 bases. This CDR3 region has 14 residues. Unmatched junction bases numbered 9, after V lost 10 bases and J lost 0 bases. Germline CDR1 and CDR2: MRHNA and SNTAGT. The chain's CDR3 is CATLTGRGSYEQYL. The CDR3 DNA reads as TGTGCCACCCTGACGGGGAGGGGCTCCTACGAGCAGTACTTG.

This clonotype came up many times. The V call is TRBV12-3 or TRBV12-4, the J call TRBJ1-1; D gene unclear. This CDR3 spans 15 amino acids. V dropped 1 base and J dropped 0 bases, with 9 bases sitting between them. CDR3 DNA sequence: TGTGCCAGCAGTTTAGGGGTGGGGATGAACACTGAAGCTTTCTTT. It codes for CASSLGVGMNTEAFF.

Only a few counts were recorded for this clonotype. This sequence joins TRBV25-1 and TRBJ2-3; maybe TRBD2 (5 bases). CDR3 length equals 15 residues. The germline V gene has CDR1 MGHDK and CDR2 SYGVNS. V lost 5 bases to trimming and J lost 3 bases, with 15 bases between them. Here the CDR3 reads CASSNLRDTTDTQYF. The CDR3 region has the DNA TGTGCCAGCAGTAACCTCCGGGATACGACAGATACGCAGTATTTT.

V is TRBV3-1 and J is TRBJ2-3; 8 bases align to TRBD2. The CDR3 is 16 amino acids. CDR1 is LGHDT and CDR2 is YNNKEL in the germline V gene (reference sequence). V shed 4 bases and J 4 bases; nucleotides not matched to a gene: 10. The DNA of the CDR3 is TGTGCCAGCAGCCTCTGGACTAGCCTTAGGCCAGATACGCAGTATTTT. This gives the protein CASSLWTSLRPDTQYF.

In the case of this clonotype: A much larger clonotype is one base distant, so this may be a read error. CDR3 nucleotides: TGTGCCCACCGTGGAGGGAGTGGGCACGATCAGTACTTC. Its translation is CAHRGGSGHDQYF. The chain couples TRBV10-3 to TRBJ2-7; TRBD2 is a possible D gene (6 bases). The CDR3 contains 13 residues. Germline values: CDR1 ENHRY, CDR2 SYGVKD.

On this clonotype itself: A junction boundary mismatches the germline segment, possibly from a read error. The CDR3: CASRDREAGELVF. The CDR3 DNA reads TGTGCCAGCAGGGACAGGGAGGCCGGGGAGCTGGTTTTT. The rearrangement joins TRBV6-8 to TRBJ2-2, with 8 bases matching TRBD1. The CDR3 loop spans 13 amino acids. Germline CDR1 reads MNHGY; CDR2 reads SAAAGT.

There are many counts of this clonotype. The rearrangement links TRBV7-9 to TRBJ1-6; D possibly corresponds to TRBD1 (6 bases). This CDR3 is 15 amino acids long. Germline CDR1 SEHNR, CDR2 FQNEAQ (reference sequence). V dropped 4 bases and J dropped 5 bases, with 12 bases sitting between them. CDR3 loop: CASSSRDTHNSPLHF. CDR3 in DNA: TGTGCCAGCAGCTCCCGGGACACTCATAATTCACCCCTCCACTTT.

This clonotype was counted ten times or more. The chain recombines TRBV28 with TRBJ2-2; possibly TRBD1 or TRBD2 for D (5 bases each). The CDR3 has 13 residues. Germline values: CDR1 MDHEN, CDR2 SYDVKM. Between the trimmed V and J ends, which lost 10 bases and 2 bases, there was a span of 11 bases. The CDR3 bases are TGTGCCACCCGGGACCAAAACACCGGGGAGCTGTTTTTT. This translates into CATRDQNTGELFF.

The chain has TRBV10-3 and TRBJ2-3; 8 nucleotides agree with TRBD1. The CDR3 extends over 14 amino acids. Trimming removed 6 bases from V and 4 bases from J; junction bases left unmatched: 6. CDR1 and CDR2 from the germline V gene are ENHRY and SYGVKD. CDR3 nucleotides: TGTGCCATCAGCCGGGACAGGAATGCAGATACGCAGTATTTT. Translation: CAISRDRNADTQYF.

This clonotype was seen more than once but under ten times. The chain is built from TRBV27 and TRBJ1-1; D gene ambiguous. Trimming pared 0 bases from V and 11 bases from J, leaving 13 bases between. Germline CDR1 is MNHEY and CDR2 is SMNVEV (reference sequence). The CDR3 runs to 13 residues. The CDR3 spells CASSLSQTYDAFF. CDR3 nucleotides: TGTGCCAGCAGTTTATCGCAGACATACGATGCTTTCTTT.

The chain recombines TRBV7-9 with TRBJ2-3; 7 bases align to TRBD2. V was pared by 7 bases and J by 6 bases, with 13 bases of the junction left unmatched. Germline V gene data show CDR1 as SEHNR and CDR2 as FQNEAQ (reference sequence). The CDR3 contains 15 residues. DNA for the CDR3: TGTGCCAGCACAATTACGGCGGGAGTAGGTGATACGCAGTATTTT. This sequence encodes CASTITAGVGDTQYF.

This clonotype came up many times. The CDR3, as DNA: TGTGCCAGCAGCCCCCAGGGCCTAGGCGGGGACAATGAGCAGTTCTTC. Residues: CASSPQGLGGDNEQFF. V and J are TRBV7-9 and TRBJ2-1; the D gene is possibly TRBD2 (6 bases). This CDR3 is built from 16 residues. The V gene's germline CDR1 is SEHNR and CDR2 FQNEAQ (reference sequence). Between the trimmed V and J ends, which lost 5 bases and 5 bases, there was a span of 19 bases.